This entry concerns a single T cell receptor beta chain. Its antigen is unidentified. This may be a read error: a much more frequent sequence differs by one nucleotide. This entry belongs to a study of T cells in Graves' hyperthyroidism and ophthalmopathy. Study-wide points: Clonotypes that were expanded in thyroid above 0.001 mostly appeared in blood too.

Amplified TCR beta CDR3 regions derived from RNA transcripts. HTBI primers were employed in a first-round RT-PCR of the TCR CDR3. A single record per CDR3 protein comes from TCRdb applying MiXCR to the multiplex PCR reads. The data contain 300,000 or so distinct CDR3 sequences, over 15% of them singletons. What was sequenced was blood. The clonotype comes from a woman in her fifties or sixties with Graves' ophthalmopathy.

CDR3 region: CASRQGGTVDTQYF. The CDR3 region has the DNA TGTGCCAGCAGGCAGGGGGGGACGGTAGATACGCAGTATTTT. The V gene is TRBV3-1, the J gene TRBJ2-3; D possibly matches TRBD1 or TRBD2 (7 bases each). The germline V gene has CDR1 LGHDT and CDR2 YNNKEL (reference sequence). CDR3 length equals 14 residues. Trimming took off 6 bases at V and 5 bases at J, with 15 bases between the two ends.